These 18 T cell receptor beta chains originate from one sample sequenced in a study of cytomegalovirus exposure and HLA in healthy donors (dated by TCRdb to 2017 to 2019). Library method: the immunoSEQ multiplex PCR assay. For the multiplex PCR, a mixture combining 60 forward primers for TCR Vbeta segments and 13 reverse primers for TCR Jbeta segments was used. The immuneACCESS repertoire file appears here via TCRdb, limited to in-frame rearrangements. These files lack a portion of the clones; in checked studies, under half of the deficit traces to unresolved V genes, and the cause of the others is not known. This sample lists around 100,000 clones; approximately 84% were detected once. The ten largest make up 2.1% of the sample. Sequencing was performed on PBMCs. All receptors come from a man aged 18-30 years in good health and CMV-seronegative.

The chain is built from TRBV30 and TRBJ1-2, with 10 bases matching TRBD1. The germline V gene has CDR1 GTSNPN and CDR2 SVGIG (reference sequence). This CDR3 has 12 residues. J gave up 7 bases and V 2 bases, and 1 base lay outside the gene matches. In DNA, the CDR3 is TGTGCCTGGAGTCGGACAGGGGGTGGCTACACCTTC. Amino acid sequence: CAWSRTGGGYTF.

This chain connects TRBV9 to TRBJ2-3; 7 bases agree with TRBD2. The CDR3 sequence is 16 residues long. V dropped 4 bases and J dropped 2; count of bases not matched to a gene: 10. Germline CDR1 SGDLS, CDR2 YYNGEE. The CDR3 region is CASSTSSGGTTDTQYF. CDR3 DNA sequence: TGTGCCAGCAGCACCTCTAGCGGAGGGACCACAGATACGCAGTATTTT.

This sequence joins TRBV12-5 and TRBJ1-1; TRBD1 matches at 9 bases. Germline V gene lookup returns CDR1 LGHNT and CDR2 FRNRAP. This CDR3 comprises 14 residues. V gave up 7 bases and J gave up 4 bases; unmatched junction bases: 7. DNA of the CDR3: TGTGCTAGTGCCCCCGGGACAGGGCTCACTGAAGCTTTCTTT. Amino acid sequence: CASAPGTGLTEAFF.

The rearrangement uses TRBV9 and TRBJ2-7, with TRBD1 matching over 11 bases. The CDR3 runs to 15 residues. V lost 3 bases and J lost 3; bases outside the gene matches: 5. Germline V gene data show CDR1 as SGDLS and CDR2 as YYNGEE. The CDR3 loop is CASSGLGQGDYEQYF. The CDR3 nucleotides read TGTGCCAGCAGCGGGCTGGGACAGGGGGACTACGAGCAGTACTTC.

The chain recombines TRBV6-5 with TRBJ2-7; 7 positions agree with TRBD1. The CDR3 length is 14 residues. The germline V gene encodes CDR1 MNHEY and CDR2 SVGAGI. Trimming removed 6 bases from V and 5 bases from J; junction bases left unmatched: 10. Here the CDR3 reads CASSRTEGADEQYF. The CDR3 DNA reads TGTGCCAGCAGCCGAACAGAGGGGGCGGACGAGCAGTACTTC.

This chain's CDR3 is CASSGPLGGEQFF. The CDR3 nucleotides are TGCGCCAGCAGTGGACCACTAGGCGGTGAGCAGTTCTTC. The V and J genes are TRBV10-1 and TRBJ2-1; TRBD2 is a possible D gene (5 bases). Germline assignment: CDR1 WNHNN and CDR2 SYGVQD (reference sequence). Deletions cut 4 bases from V and 9 bases from J, with 13 bases between. The length of the CDR3 is 13 residues.

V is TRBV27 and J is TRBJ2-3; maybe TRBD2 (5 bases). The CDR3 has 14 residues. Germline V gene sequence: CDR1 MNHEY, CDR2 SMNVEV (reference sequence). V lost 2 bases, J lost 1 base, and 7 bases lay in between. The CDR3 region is CASSLRAGTDTQYF. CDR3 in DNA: TGTGCCAGCAGTTTAAGAGCGGGCACAGATACGCAGTATTTT.

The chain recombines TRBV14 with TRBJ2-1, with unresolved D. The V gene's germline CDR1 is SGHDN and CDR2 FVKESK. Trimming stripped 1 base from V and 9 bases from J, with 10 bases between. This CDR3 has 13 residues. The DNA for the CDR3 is TGTGCCAGCAGCCAAGGGCTAGTAGCTGAGCAGTTCTTC. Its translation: CASSQGLVAEQFF.

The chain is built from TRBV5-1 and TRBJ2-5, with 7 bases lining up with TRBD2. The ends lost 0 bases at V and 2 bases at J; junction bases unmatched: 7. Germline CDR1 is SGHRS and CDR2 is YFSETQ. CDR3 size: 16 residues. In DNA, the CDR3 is TGCGCCAGCAGCTTGGGGGACTACCCTAAACAAGAGACCCAGTACTTC. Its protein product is CASSLGDYPKQETQYF.

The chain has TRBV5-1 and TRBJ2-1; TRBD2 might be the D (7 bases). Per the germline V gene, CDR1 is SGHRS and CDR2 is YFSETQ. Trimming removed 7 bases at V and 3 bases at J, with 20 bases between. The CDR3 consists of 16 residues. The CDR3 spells CASAAKGEGNYNEQFF. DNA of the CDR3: TGCGCCAGCGCCGCTAAGGGGGAGGGGAACTACAATGAGCAGTTCTTC. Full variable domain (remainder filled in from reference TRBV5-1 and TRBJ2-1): KAGVTQTPRYLIKTRGQQVTLSCSPISGHRSVSWYQQTPGQGLQFLFEYFSETQRNKGNFPGRFSGRQFSNSRSEMNVSTLELGDSALYLCASAAKGEGNYNEQFFGPGTRLTVL.

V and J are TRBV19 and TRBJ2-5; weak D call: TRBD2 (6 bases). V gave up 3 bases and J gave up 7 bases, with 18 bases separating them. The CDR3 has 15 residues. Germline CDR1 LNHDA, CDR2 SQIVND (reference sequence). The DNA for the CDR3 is TGTGCCAGTAGTATCGGCGGGATGGTGCGCCCGACCCAGTACTTC. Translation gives CASSIGGMVRPTQYF.

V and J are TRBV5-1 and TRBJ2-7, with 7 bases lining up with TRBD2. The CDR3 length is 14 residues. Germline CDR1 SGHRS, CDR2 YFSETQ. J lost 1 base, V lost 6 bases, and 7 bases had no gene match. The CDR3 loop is CASKALATSYEQYF. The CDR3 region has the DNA TGCGCCAGCAAAGCACTAGCGACTTCCTACGAGCAGTACTTC.

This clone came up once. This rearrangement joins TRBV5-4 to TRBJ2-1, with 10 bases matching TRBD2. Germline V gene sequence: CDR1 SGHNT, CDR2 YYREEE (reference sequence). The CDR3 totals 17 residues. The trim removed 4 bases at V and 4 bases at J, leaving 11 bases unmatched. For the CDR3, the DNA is TGTGCCAGCAGCACCAAACGCCTAGCGGGAGTTTACAATGAGCAGTTCTTC. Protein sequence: CASSTKRLAGVYNEQFF.

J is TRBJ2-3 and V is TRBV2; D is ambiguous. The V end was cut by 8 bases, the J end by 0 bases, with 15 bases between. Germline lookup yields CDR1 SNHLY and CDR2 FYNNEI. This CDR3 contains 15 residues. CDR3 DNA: TGTGCCAGCGCAGCTGGCGGAACTAGCACAGATACGCAGTATTTT. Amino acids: CASAAGGTSTDTQYF.

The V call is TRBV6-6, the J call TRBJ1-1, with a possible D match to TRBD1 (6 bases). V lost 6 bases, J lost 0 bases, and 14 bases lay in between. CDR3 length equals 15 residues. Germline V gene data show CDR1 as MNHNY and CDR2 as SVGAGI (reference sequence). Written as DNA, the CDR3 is TGTGCCAGCAGCAGAGGGGGAGGGATGAACACTGAAGCTTTCTTT. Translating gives CASSRGGGMNTEAFF.

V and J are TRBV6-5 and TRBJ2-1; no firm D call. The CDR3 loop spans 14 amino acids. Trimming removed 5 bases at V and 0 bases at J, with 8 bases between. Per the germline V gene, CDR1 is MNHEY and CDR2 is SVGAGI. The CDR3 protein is CASSVVSSYNEQFF. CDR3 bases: TGTGCCAGCAGTGTGGTGAGCTCCTACAATGAGCAGTTCTTC.

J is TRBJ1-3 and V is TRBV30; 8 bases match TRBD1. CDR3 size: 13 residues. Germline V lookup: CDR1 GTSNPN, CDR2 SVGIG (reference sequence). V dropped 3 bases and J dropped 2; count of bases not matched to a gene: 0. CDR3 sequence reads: CAWRTGAGNTIYF. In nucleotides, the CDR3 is TGTGCCTGGAGGACAGGGGCTGGAAACACCATATATTTT.

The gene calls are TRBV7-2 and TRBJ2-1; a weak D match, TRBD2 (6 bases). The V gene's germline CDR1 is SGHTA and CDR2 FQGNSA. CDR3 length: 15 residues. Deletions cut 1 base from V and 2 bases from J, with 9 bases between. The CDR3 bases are TGTGCCAGCAGCTTAGTCGGGAGCCCCTACAATGAGCAGTTCTTC. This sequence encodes CASSLVGSPYNEQFF.